Below, 10 T cell receptor beta chains from the same sample are listed, as sequenced in a study of Ad26.COV2.S vaccination and SARS-CoV-2 variants. The protocol was immunoSEQ multiplex PCR, while the TCRdb copy is restricted to in-frame clones and leaves out a portion. The table has roughly 300,000 clones, about 88% seen once. As for treatment: some 19 received Ad26.COV2.S at low or high dose, single or two shots; 5 received placebo; per-sample allocation not given. Material that was analyzed had been drawn on day 63 after the first vaccine or placebo injection. The material sequenced was peripheral blood, taken in a trial of Ad26.COV2.S vaccine versus placebo. The receptors come from a person between 18 and 60 years old who received the Ad26.COV2.S COVID-19 vaccine or a placebo.

This rearrangement joins TRBV7-3 to TRBJ2-5, with 7 positions matching TRBD1. With 1 base clipped from V and 3 bases from J, the junction kept 17 bases outside the gene matches. Germline V lookup: CDR1 SGHTA, CDR2 FQGTGA. The CDR3 is made up of 19 amino acids. CDR3 in DNA: TGTGCCAGCAGCTTAATGGTCGGAAACGTTAGGGGGCTCAAAGAGACCCAGTACTTC. Amino acids: CASSLMVGNVRGLKETQYF.

This chain joins TRBV5-1 and TRBJ2-7, with 9 nucleotides matching TRBD2. CDR1 is SGHRS and CDR2 is YFSETQ in the germline V gene. The CDR3 is made up of 15 amino acids. V lost 5 bases, J lost 5 bases, and 11 bases stayed unmatched. The CDR3 DNA reads TGCGCCAGCAGTTGGGGAGCGGGAGGTTCCCACGAGCAGTACTTC. This encodes CASSWGAGGSHEQYF.

This chain links TRBV11-2 with TRBJ1-1; weak D call: TRBD1 (5 bases). Per the germline V gene, CDR1 is SGHAT and CDR2 is FQNNGV. Trimming took 0 bases from V and 1 from J, leaving 6 bases between them. The CDR3 runs 14 residues. As DNA, the CDR3 is TGTGCCAGCAGCTTAGACAGGGCGAACACTGAAGCTTTCTTT. This translates into CASSLDRANTEAFF.

This chain uses TRBV7-2 with TRBJ2-7; D gene ambiguous. Germline loops: CDR1 SGHTA, CDR2 FQGNSA. There are 12 residues in the CDR3. The ends were cut back, 1 base at V and 4 bases at J, with 5 bases in the middle. The CDR3: CASSLEIYEQYF. The DNA for the CDR3 is TGTGCCAGCAGCTTAGAGATTTACGAGCAGTACTTC.

The chain carries TRBV5-1 and TRBJ2-2, with TRBD2 as a possible D gene (5 bases). The CDR3 is 14 amino acids. Germline V CDR1 and CDR2: SGHRS, YFSETQ. The V end lost 0 bases, the J end lost 6 bases, and 9 bases lay between the germline ends. The CDR3 DNA is TGCGCCAGCAGCTTGGTAGAGGGTCCCGGGGAGCTGTTTTTT. Translated: CASSLVEGPGELFF.

The chain combines TRBV30 with TRBJ1-5; 9 bases fit TRBD1. The CDR3 is made up of 13 amino acids. V lost 3 bases, J lost 7 bases, and 4 bases stayed unmatched. Germline CDR1 reads GTSNPN; CDR2 reads SVGIG (reference sequence). Here the CDR3 reads CAWRETGGQPQHF. The CDR3 DNA is TGTGCCTGGAGAGAGACAGGGGGACAGCCCCAGCATTTT.

The sample holds one count of this clone. V and J are TRBV4-2 and TRBJ2-3; unclear D gene. Germline loops: CDR1 LGHNA, CDR2 YNFKEQ. The CDR3 loop spans 13 amino acids. Trimming shortened V by 1 base and J by 7 bases, and 9 bases separated the two germline ends. The chain's CDR3 is CASSQGPDNTQYF. The CDR3 DNA is TGTGCCAGCAGCCAAGGACCTGACAATACGCAGTATTTT.

The chain is built from TRBV6-4 and TRBJ2-3; D gene uncertain. Germline loops: CDR1 MRHNA, CDR2 SNTAGT. CDR3 length: 14 residues. Trimming shortened V by 5 bases and J by 2 bases, and 11 bases separated the two germline ends. The CDR3 loop is CASSWALHTDTQYF. CDR3 bases: TGTGCCAGCAGTTGGGCACTTCACACAGATACGCAGTATTTT.

J is TRBJ1-5 and V is TRBV19; no firm D call. The CDR3 length is 12 residues. Germline loops: CDR1 LNHDA, CDR2 SQIVND (reference sequence). Trimming left V 2 bases short and J 4 bases short, with 3 bases between. CDR3 coding DNA: TGTGCCAGTAGTATACAAAATCAGCCCCAGCATTTT. Translation gives CASSIQNQPQHF. The full variable domain, with the rest looked up from reference TRBV19 and TRBJ1-5, is DGGITQSPKYLFRKEGQNVTLSCEQNLNHDAMYWYRQDPGQGLRLIYYSQIVNDFQKGDIAEGYSVSREKKESFPLTVTSAQKNPTAFYLCASSIQNQPQHFGDGTRLSIL.

The rearrangement links TRBV9 to TRBJ2-6; D possibly uses TRBD1 or TRBD2 (6 bases each). The CDR3 extends over 16 amino acids. Germline assignment: CDR1 SGDLS and CDR2 YYNGEE. V shed 2 bases and J shed 3 bases, with 12 bases lying between them. The CDR3 loop is CASSVLGGYGANVLTF. CDR3 bases: TGTGCCAGCAGCGTCCTAGGGGGGTATGGGGCCAACGTCCTGACTTTC.